This is a list of T cell receptor beta chains from one sample in a study of early T cells in non-severe SARS-CoV-2 infection. TCRdb itself ran the 5' RACE reads through MiXCR, one entry per CDR3 protein. The sample shows about 81,000 distinct CDR3 sequences, more than 13% of them seen only once. The sample taken for sequencing was whole blood. Receptors were obtained from an adult who was a healthcare worker with PCR-confirmed SARS-CoV-2 infection or an uninfected control (not recorded which). CDR3s include the opening cysteine and the closing phenylalanine or tryptophan. The D gene is left open where the match is weak. For some rows the clone size is stated as once, few or many, or as a class when expanded; others skip it.

D: -; V: TRBV6-5; size: few; J: TRBJ1-3; DNA: TGTGCCAGCAGTTACTCGCTCGAAAGCTCTGGAAACACCATATATTTT; CDR3: CASSYSLESSGNTIYF
D: -; V: TRBV27; size: -; J: TRBJ1-2; DNA: TGTGCCAGCAGTTTATCCCGACAGGTGTATGGCTACACCTTC; CDR3: CASSLSRQVYGYTF
D: -; V: TRBV20-1; size: once; J: TRBJ2-1; DNA: TGCAGTGGGACAGTGGTCTCCTACAATGAGCAGTCCTTC; CDR3: CSGTVVSYNEQSF
D: -; V: TRBV6-6; size: many; J: TRBJ2-3; DNA: TGTGCCAGCAGTTATTGGGACAGCACAGATACGCAGTATTTT; CDR3: CASSYWDSTDTQYF
D: -; V: TRBV4-1; size: few; J: TRBJ1-2; DNA: TGCGCCAGCAGCCAAGCTCTTTGGGAGGTCAGAGGCTACACCTTC; CDR3: CASSQALWEVRGYTF
D: -; V: TRBV12-3/TRBV12-4; size: -; J: TRBJ1-2; DNA: TGTGCCAGCAGCTATAGGGTACGCGGCTACACCTTC; CDR3: CASSYRVRGYTF
D: TRBD1; V: TRBV12-3/TRBV12-4; size: -; J: TRBJ2-7; DNA: TGTGCCAGCAGTTTGCGACCGGGACAGGGGGCATACGAGCAGTACTTC; CDR3: CASSLRPGQGAYEQYF
D: -; V: TRBV5-1; size: once; J: TRBJ2-7; DNA: TGCGCCAGCAGCGGCCTAGGGCATACGTACGAGCAGTACTTC; CDR3: CASSGLGHTYEQYF
D: -; V: TRBV5-1; size: few; J: TRBJ1-3; DNA: TGCGCCAGCAGGAGGGTATCTGGAAACACCATATATTTT; CDR3: CASRRVSGNTIYF
D: TRBD1; V: TRBV6-2/TRBV6-3; size: -; J: TRBJ2-1; DNA: TGTGCCAGCAGCGGACAGGAGTACAATGAGCAGTTCTTC; CDR3: CASSGQEYNEQFF
D: -; V: TRBV12-3/TRBV12-4; size: once; J: TRBJ1-2; DNA: TGTGCCAGCAGTTTAGACCAGAAATATGGCTACACCTTC; CDR3: CASSLDQKYGYTF
D: -; V: TRBV29-1; size: few; J: TRBJ2-7; DNA: TGCAGCGTTGAAAGGCCGGAGCCCCCCTACGAGCAGTACTTC; CDR3: CSVERPEPPYEQYF
D: TRBD2; V: TRBV20-1; size: many; J: TRBJ2-5; DNA: TGCAGTGCTAGAGGCGGGGGGCAAGAGACCCAGTACTTC; CDR3: CSARGGGQETQYF
D: -; V: TRBV5-1; size: -; J: TRBJ1-1; DNA: TGCGCCAGCAGCGACCTACGGACAGAGCTCGTTGAAGCTTTCTTT; CDR3: CASSDLRTELVEAFF
D: -; V: TRBV20-1; size: few; J: TRBJ2-7; DNA: TGCAGTGCTCTCGCGGCTGCCTACGAGCAGTACTTC; CDR3: CSALAAAYEQYF
D: -; V: TRBV9; size: many; J: TRBJ1-5; DNA: TGTGCCAGCAGCGTAGCTGACAATAGCAATCAGCCCCAGCATTTT; CDR3: CASSVADNSNQPQHF
D: TRBD1; V: TRBV12-3/TRBV12-4; size: many; J: TRBJ2-7; DNA: TGTGCCAGCAGTTTGCGTTGGGACAGTGGCGAGCAGTACTTC; CDR3: CASSLRWDSGEQYF
D: -; V: TRBV29-1; size: -; J: TRBJ2-7; DNA: TGCAGCGCCCGGACGGGGGCCTACGAGCAGTACTTC; CDR3: CSARTGAYEQYF
D: TRBD1; V: TRBV10-1; size: few; J: TRBJ1-1; DNA: TGCGCCAGCAGGCGGGACAGTGGAAGCACTGAAGCTTTCTTT; CDR3: CASRRDSGSTEAFF
D: TRBD2; V: TRBV10-3; size: -; J: TRBJ2-5; DNA: TGTGCCATCAGCCTAGCGGGGGGGCCTATGGAGACCCAGTACTTC; CDR3: CAISLAGGPMETQYF
D: -; V: TRBV28; size: -; J: TRBJ1-2; DNA: TGTGCCAGCAACCCGAGGATCCCTCCCCTCTATGGCTACACCTTC; CDR3: CASNPRIPPLYGYTF
D: TRBD1; V: TRBV7-9; size: few; J: TRBJ1-2; DNA: TGTGCCAGCAGCTTAGCGGGACAGGGGATCGGTGGCTACACCTTC; CDR3: CASSLAGQGIGGYTF
D: TRBD1; V: TRBV7-8; size: many; J: TRBJ1-2; DNA: TGTGCCAGCAGCTTCGGACAGGTAGTGACTGGCTACACCTTC; CDR3: CASSFGQVVTGYTF
D: -; V: TRBV2; size: few; J: TRBJ1-1; DNA: TGTGCCAGCAGCGCTCCGGGACGGTCTTTTTCTGAAGCTTTCTTT; CDR3: CASSAPGRSFSEAFF
D: -; V: TRBV2; size: few; J: TRBJ1-2; DNA: TGTGCCAGCAACCTACAGGGAGCCTATGGCTACACCTTC; CDR3: CASNLQGAYGYTF
D: -; V: TRBV12-3/TRBV12-4; size: -; J: TRBJ2-3; DNA: TGTGCCAGCAGGTTGGGACACCACACAGATACGCAGTATTTT; CDR3: CASRLGHHTDTQYF
D: -; V: TRBV7-8; size: -; J: TRBJ2-7; DNA: TGTGCCAGCAGCCCCTTCGGGTTGGCGGGGCCCTCCTACGAGCAGTACTTC; CDR3: CASSPFGLAGPSYEQYF
D: -; V: TRBV6-6; size: few; J: TRBJ1-1; DNA: TGTGCCAGCAGTTACTCACAGGGCGGTACTGAAGCTTTCTTT; CDR3: CASSYSQGGTEAFF
D: -; V: TRBV29-1; size: -; J: TRBJ1-1; DNA: TGCAGCGTTGTGGTAAGGACAGCGAACACTGAAGCTTTCTTT; CDR3: CSVVVRTANTEAFF
D: -; V: TRBV12-3/TRBV12-4; size: -; J: TRBJ2-6; DNA: TGTGCCAGCAGTTTCCGCGTGTCTGGGGCCAACGTCCTGACTTTC; CDR3: CASSFRVSGANVLTF
D: TRBD1; V: TRBV6-2/TRBV6-3; size: many; J: TRBJ2-1; DNA: TGTGCCACCGGCCGGGACAGGGCCTACAATGAGCAGTTCTTC; CDR3: CATGRDRAYNEQFF
D: -; V: TRBV10-3; size: -; J: TRBJ2-2; DNA: TGTGCCATCAGTGCCGTTAGCTCCGGGGAGCTGTTTTTT; CDR3: CAISAVSSGELFF
D: -; V: TRBV6-5; size: -; J: TRBJ2-4; DNA: TGTGCCAGCAGACCAGGGGAGGGCTCGGCCAAAAACATTCAGTACTTC; CDR3: CASRPGEGSAKNIQYF
D: TRBD1; V: TRBV18; size: -; J: TRBJ2-1; DNA: TGTGCCAGCTCACCGAACCTGCGACAGGGGGGAAACAATGAGCAGTTCTTC; CDR3: CASSPNLRQGGNNEQFF
D: TRBD1; V: TRBV27; size: many; J: TRBJ1-2; DNA: TGTGCCAGCAGCCGACAGGGCCCACCAAATCATAACTATGGCTACACCTTC; CDR3: CASSRQGPPNHNYGYTF
D: -; V: TRBV6-2/TRBV6-3; size: few; J: TRBJ2-1; DNA: TGTGCCAGCCATGGGGGGAAGGGGGGGCCGAATGAGCAGTTCTTC; CDR3: CASHGGKGGPNEQFF
D: -; V: TRBV29-1; size: few; J: TRBJ2-1; DNA: TGCAGCGGTGTTAGCTTCCCCAATGAGCAGTTCTTC; CDR3: CSGVSFPNEQFF
D: -; V: TRBV29-1; size: few; J: TRBJ1-1; DNA: TGCAGCGTTGAAGTGGGCTATATGGCTTTCTTT; CDR3: CSVEVGYMAFF
D: TRBD1; V: TRBV5-4; size: few; J: TRBJ1-2; DNA: TGTGCCAGCAGCTTACAGGGGGCTGTCGACTATGGCTACACCTTC; CDR3: CASSLQGAVDYGYTF
D: TRBD1; V: TRBV4-3; size: few; J: TRBJ2-7; DNA: TGCGCCAGCAGTCAGACCGACAGGGACTACGAGCAGTACTTC; CDR3: CASSQTDRDYEQYF
D: -; V: TRBV7-9; size: -; J: TRBJ1-1; DNA: TGTGCCAGCAGCCCAGGTAGGCAGGGAGCTTTCTTT; CDR3: CASSPGRQGAFF
D: TRBD2; V: TRBV6-1; size: -; J: TRBJ2-3; DNA: TGTGCCAGCAGCCCCCGGACGCCCCTAAGGCGGGGGGCCACAGATACGCAGTATTTT; CDR3: CASSPRTPLRRGATDTQYF
D: -; V: TRBV3-1; size: -; J: TRBJ1-1; DNA: TGTGCCAGCAGCACCGCCGGGGAAGCTTTCTTT; CDR3: CASSTAGEAFF
D: TRBD2; V: TRBV29-1; size: few; J: TRBJ2-4; DNA: TGCAGCGTTGACGGGGGGACCAAAAACATTCAGTACTTC; CDR3: CSVDGGTKNIQYF
D: -; V: TRBV2; size: few; J: TRBJ1-1; DNA: TGTGCCAGCATTAAGGGCAGGGGCACTGAAGCTTTCTTT; CDR3: CASIKGRGTEAFF
D: TRBD1; V: TRBV18; size: few; J: TRBJ1-3; DNA: TGTGCCAGCTCACCGTCGACAGGGAGCTCTGGAAACACCATATATTTT; CDR3: CASSPSTGSSGNTIYF
D: -; V: TRBV5-6; size: -; J: TRBJ2-1; DNA: TGTGCCAGCAGCTTCGCCAGAGGAACCTTCTACAATGAGCAGTTCTTC; CDR3: CASSFARGTFYNEQFF
D: -; V: TRBV4-1; size: -; J: TRBJ2-7; DNA: TGCGCCAGCAGCCAAGATTGGGGGGCATCAGGGGGCTACGAGCAGTACTTC; CDR3: CASSQDWGASGGYEQYF
D: -; V: TRBV6-6; size: many; J: TRBJ1-1; DNA: TGTGCCAGCAGTTACGGCAGGCCGAACACTGAAGCTTTCTTT; CDR3: CASSYGRPNTEAFF
D: TRBD2; V: TRBV20-1; size: few; J: TRBJ2-5; DNA: TGCAGTGCTAGACCCGGGACTAGCGGGGGTGGAGAGACCCAGTACTTC; CDR3: CSARPGTSGGGETQYF
D: -; V: TRBV11-2; size: few; J: TRBJ2-2; DNA: TGTGCCAGCAGCGCGGGACTGCCCACCGGGGAGCTGTTTTTT; CDR3: CASSAGLPTGELFF
D: TRBD1; V: TRBV20-1; size: few; J: TRBJ2-1; DNA: TGCAGTGCTAGAAGACAGGGGATCGACAATGAGCAGTTCTTC; CDR3: CSARRQGIDNEQFF